Listed below are T cell receptor beta chains from one sample, sequenced in a study of blood T cells in healthy people across ages. TCRdb recomputed calls from the 5' RACE reads with MiXCR, one row per CDR3 protein. The sample carries 1.2 million to 1.5 million distinct CDR3 sequences, around 42% recorded once. Specimen: blood. These receptors came from a woman under 30 in good health. CDR3s include the opening cysteine and the closing phenylalanine or tryptophan. A D gene is named only where the DNA matches it firmly. Part of the rows lack a size; the others show once, few, many or a class for expanded clones.

d_gene	len	v_gene	j_gene	abundance	CDR3aa	CDR3nt
TRBD2	14	TRBV5-1	TRBJ2-7	NA	CASSGIGGTNEQYF	TGCGCCAGCAGCGGCATAGGTGGGACTAACGAGCAGTACTTC
TRBD2	15	TRBV7-2	TRBJ2-7	NA	CANSCGGAMYNEQYF	TGTGCCAACAGCTGCGGGGGAGCCATGTACAATGAGCAGTACTTC
TRBD2	14	TRBV20-1	TRBJ2-7	NA	CSARAGDFVYEQYF	TGCAGTGCTAGGGCGGGGGACTTTGTCTACGAGCAGTACTTC
TRBD1	14	TRBV6-1	TRBJ2-3	NA	CASRDDRVTDTQYF	TGTGCCAGCAGAGATGACAGGGTAACGGATACGCAGTATTTT
NA	14	TRBV10-3	TRBJ2-3	NA	CAARQTTSTDTQYF	TGTGCCGCCAGACAGACTACTAGCACAGATACGCAGTATTTT
TRBD1	15	TRBV4-1	TRBJ2-2	NA	CASSQEGQENRELFF	TGCGCCAGCAGCCAAGAGGGACAGGAGAATCGGGAGCTGTTTTTT
NA	11	TRBV2	TRBJ1-1	NA	CASGGQLGTFF	TGTGCCAGCGGAGGACAGCTAGGAACTTTCTTT
NA	12	TRBV29-1	TRBJ2-5	many	CSVAPNQETQYF	TGCAGCGTTGCTCCTAACCAAGAGACCCAGTACTTC
TRBD1	16	TRBV12-3/TRBV12-4	TRBJ1-4	NA	CASTLAGGATDEKLFF	TGTGCCAGCACTCTGGCAGGGGGAGCAACTGATGAAAAACTGTTTTTT
TRBD1	15	TRBV20-1	TRBJ1-3	NA	CSAREGTGRGNTIYF	TGCAGTGCTAGAGAGGGGACAGGGAGAGGAAACACCATATATTTT
TRBD2	13	TRBV7-2	TRBJ2-7	few	CASRGSGSHEQYF	TGTGCCAGCAGAGGTAGCGGGAGTCACGAGCAGTACTTC
TRBD1	15	TRBV6-5	TRBJ1-1	NA	CASSYGQGYFTEAFF	TGTGCCAGCAGTTACGGACAGGGCTACTTCACTGAAGCTTTCTTT
TRBD1	15	TRBV5-1	TRBJ1-1	few	CASRPTGDMNTEAFF	TGCGCCAGCAGACCTACAGGGGACATGAACACTGAAGCTTTCTTT
TRBD1	15	TRBV11-2	TRBJ1-1	few	CASSLTGGMNTEAFF	TGTGCCAGCAGCTTAACAGGGGGTATGAACACTGAAGCTTTCTTT
NA	14	TRBV7-3	TRBJ2-1	once	CASSPAGPYNEQFF	TGTGCCAGCAGCCCCGCAGGGCCATACAATGAGCAGTTCTTC
TRBD2	17	TRBV15	TRBJ2-3	few	CATSRSGLAGNTDTQYF	TGTGCCACCAGCAGATCCGGACTAGCGGGGAACACAGATACGCAGTATTTT
TRBD2	16	TRBV27	TRBJ2-1	NA	CASKDSSGSFYNEQFF	TGTGCCAGCAAAGACTCTAGCGGGAGTTTCTATAATGAGCAGTTCTTC
NA	15	TRBV7-2	TRBJ2-3	NA	CASSPSVLSTDTQYF	TGTGCCAGCAGCCCGAGTGTCCTTAGCACAGATACGCAGTATTTT
TRBD1	12	TRBV20-1	TRBJ1-2	few	CSAHRGSDGYTF	TGCAGTGCTCACAGGGGAAGTGATGGCTACACCTTC
NA	17	TRBV13	TRBJ2-1	once	CASSNYWSTPGDNEQFF	TGTGCCAGCAGCAACTACTGGTCCACCCCCGGCGACAATGAGCAGTTCTTC
NA	13	TRBV6-6	TRBJ1-1	NA	CASPGASNTEAFF	TGTGCCAGTCCCGGGGCCTCGAACACTGAAGCTTTCTTT
NA	13	TRBV6-5	TRBJ1-2	NA	CASTLAGMRGYTF	TGTGCCAGCACCCTAGCAGGGATGAGAGGCTACACCTTC
NA	18	TRBV28	TRBJ1-6	NA	CASSPSSGLGSYNSPLHF	TGTGCCAGCAGCCCATCGTCGGGCCTCGGCTCCTATAATTCACCCCTCCACTTT
NA	14	TRBV29-1	TRBJ1-2	few	CSVDGHADNYGYTF	TGCAGCGTTGATGGTCATGCAGATAACTATGGCTACACCTTC
TRBD1	11	TRBV10-3	TRBJ2-7	few	CATLTGYEQYF	TGTGCCACGCTGACAGGGTACGAGCAGTACTTC
NA	14	TRBV6-1	TRBJ1-1	NA	CASRKQGWNTEAFF	TGTGCCAGCAGAAAACAGGGTTGGAACACTGAAGCTTTCTTT
NA	12	TRBV5-1	TRBJ1-1	few	CASSGSNTEAFF	TGCGCCAGCAGTGGCTCTAACACTGAAGCTTTCTTT
NA	16	TRBV28	TRBJ1-5	NA	CASSLNGGGSNQPQHF	TGTGCCAGCAGTCTTAACGGGGGGGGTAGCAATCAGCCCCAGCATTTT
NA	15	TRBV20-1	TRBJ2-3	few	CSAKVLVTPTDTQYF	TGCAGTGCCAAAGTTTTGGTGACACCGACAGATACGCAGTATTTT
TRBD2	15	TRBV29-1	TRBJ2-1	NA	CSVEALAGGGVEQFF	TGCAGCGTTGAAGCTTTAGCGGGAGGCGGAGTTGAGCAGTTCTTC
TRBD1	14	TRBV12-3/TRBV12-4	TRBJ2-7	NA	CASSYDRGGIEQYF	TGTGCCAGCAGTTACGACAGGGGCGGAATCGAGCAGTACTTC
NA	15	TRBV3-1	TRBJ2-1	few	CASSQGIPTYNEQFF	TGTGCCAGCAGCCAAGGGATTCCCACCTACAATGAGCAGTTCTTC
NA	13	TRBV6-1	TRBJ2-1	many	CASSLTGSNEQFF	TGTGCCAGCAGCCTTACAGGGTCCAATGAGCAGTTCTTC
TRBD2	16	TRBV15	TRBJ2-5	NA	CATSRDLGTMNNEQYF	TGTGCCACCAGCAGAGATCTTGGGACTATGAACAATGAGCAGTACTTC